This TCR beta chain was sequenced for a study of shared clonotypes between healthy human individuals. Overall study results and limits: Sharing across a few donors was seen in 4.5% to 6.5% of naive CD4 clonotypes.

As for this clone: Its specificity is unknown.

Genomic DNA of each subset was evenly split across several immunoSEQ plates. Generated by immunoSEQ multiplex PCR, the TCRdb table keeps only in-frame clones and is missing some. The table records about 960,000 clones, about three quarters of them present only once. This CDR3 contains 15 residues. CDR1 and CDR2 from the germline V gene are MNHEY and SMNVEV (reference sequence). V lost 5 bases, J lost 4 bases, and 7 bases stayed unmatched. The specimen sequenced was memory CD4+ T cells sorted from blood. As for subset: CD45RA-negative fraction. The gene calls are TRBV27 and TRBJ1-1; 10 bases fit TRBD1. This receptor was taken from a man aged 18-30 years in good health. The CDR3 DNA reads as TGTGCCAGCAGTCCGTGGACAGGGGGGTCCACTGAAGCTTTCTTT. This sequence encodes CASSPWTGGSTEAFF.